The rows below give T cell receptor beta chains drawn from one sample of a study of shared clonotypes between healthy human individuals. The table came from immunoSEQ multiplex PCR; TCRdb's copy has only in-frame clones and leaves some out. The sample lists millions of clones; roughly 94% were seen once. The sequencing input was naive CD4+ T cells sorted from blood. Source of these receptors: a man younger than 35 in good health. The conserved cysteine and the conserved F or W are not part of the CDR3 here. Each record gives: D gene, V gene, J gene, CDR3 protein. A D gene is named only where the DNA matches it firmly.

.	TRBV6-1	TRBJ1-2	ASSEEMGGFYGYT
TRBD1	TRBV7-9	TRBJ1-2	ASSWDRGSELSGYT
.	TRBV30	TRBJ1-2	AWSVIASYGYT
.	TRBV7-3	TRBJ2-5	ASSLSGGETQY
.	TRBV7-9	TRBJ2-3	ASSLTRMADTQY
TRBD1	TRBV5-1	TRBJ1-4	ASTQGASNEKLF
.	TRBV11-2	TRBJ1-3	ASSRGAPYSGNTIY
.	TRBV5-1	TRBJ1-1	ASTQGWGTEAF
.	TRBV2	TRBJ2-5	ASSPGWPETQY
.	TRBV10-3	TRBJ2-5	AIRREGDSETQY
TRBD2	TRBV7-2	TRBJ2-4	ASSQGLGVKY
TRBD1	TRBV7-9	TRBJ2-2	ASTLSGGRFANTGELF
.	TRBV5-1	TRBJ1-2	ASSLVSTGNWGYT
TRBD2	TRBV28	TRBJ2-7	ASSYHLGASGYEQY
.	TRBV28	TRBJ1-5	ASPIRGERNQPQH
TRBD2	TRBV5-1	TRBJ2-5	ASSLGVSGLLETQY
.	TRBV5-1	TRBJ2-7	ASSLASGGTYEQY
TRBD1	TRBV30	TRBJ1-3	AWSTGQGWDTIY
.	TRBV19	TRBJ2-7	ASSMEFSGTFYEQY
.	TRBV7-2	TRBJ2-1	ASTPNAWGAAFNEQF
.	TRBV5-1	TRBJ2-6	ASSFGSGANVLT
.	TRBV18	TRBJ2-5	ASSPYQETQY
.	TRBV5-1	TRBJ1-2	ASSLEGGNYGYT
.	TRBV6-4	TRBJ1-1	ATRGLNTEAF
.	TRBV28	TRBJ1-1	ASRVIGGNTEAF
.	TRBV6-6	TRBJ2-7	ASSYSHRGGYEQY
TRBD1	TRBV28	TRBJ1-1	ASSLGQTGAF
.	TRBV9	TRBJ2-7	ASSGGQSYEQY
TRBD2	TRBV4-1	TRBJ2-3	ASSLGLLAGSTDTQY
TRBD1	TRBV27	TRBJ2-5	ASSWTGGDKTQY
.	TRBV5-4	TRBJ2-3	ASSLAGRTDTQY
TRBD1	TRBV7-8	TRBJ1-2	ASSLTNRGLKDGYT
TRBD2	TRBV27	TRBJ2-7	ASGLAGALYEQY
TRBD1	TRBV2	TRBJ1-5	ASSTDRRDQPQH
.	TRBV19	TRBJ2-7	ASSIGWASYEQY
.	TRBV5-6	TRBJ1-5	ASSLTGNQPQH
.	TRBV9	TRBJ1-2	ASSVIGFYGYT
.	TRBV6-4	TRBJ2-7	ASSDGGQSYEQY
.	TRBV18	TRBJ1-1	ASSPQGNTEAF
.	TRBV7-2	TRBJ2-7	ASSLPSAEQY
.	TRBV11-2	TRBJ1-6	ASSFLQGVGNSPLH
TRBD1	TRBV12-5	TRBJ2-1	ASGGQGRNEQF
TRBD2	TRBV4-3	TRBJ2-3	ASSQGTSGSFPGTDTQY
.	TRBV19	TRBJ1-1	ASSHLNTEAF
TRBD1	TRBV4-3	TRBJ2-7	ASSQGTGPGEQY
TRBD1	TRBV7-9	TRBJ1-1	ASSIQGHYNTEAF
.	TRBV7-2	TRBJ1-1	ASSLVSMNTEAF
TRBD1	TRBV28	TRBJ1-5	ASRRTGSVGNQPQH
TRBD1	TRBV2	TRBJ1-5	ASSGTGISNQPQH
.	TRBV19	TRBJ1-5	ASRQPNQPQH
.	TRBV5-1	TRBJ2-2	ASSKGRNTGELF
TRBD1	TRBV5-6	TRBJ1-2	ASRITGTGVYGYT
.	TRBV18	TRBJ1-1	ASSPPTGGGTEAF